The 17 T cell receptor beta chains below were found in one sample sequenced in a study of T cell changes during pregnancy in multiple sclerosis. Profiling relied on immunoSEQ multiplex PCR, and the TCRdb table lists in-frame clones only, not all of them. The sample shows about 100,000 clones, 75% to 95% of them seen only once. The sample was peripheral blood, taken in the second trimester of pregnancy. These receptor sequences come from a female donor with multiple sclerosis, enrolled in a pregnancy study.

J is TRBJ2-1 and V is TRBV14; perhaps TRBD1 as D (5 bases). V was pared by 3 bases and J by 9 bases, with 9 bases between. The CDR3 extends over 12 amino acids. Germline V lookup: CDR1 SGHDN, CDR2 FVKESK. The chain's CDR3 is CASSHGRGEQFF. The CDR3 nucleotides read TGTGCCAGCAGCCATGGTAGGGGTGAGCAGTTCTTC. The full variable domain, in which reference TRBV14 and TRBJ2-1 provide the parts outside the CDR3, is EAGVTQFPSHSVIEKGQTVTLRCDPISGHDNLYWYRRVMGKEIKFLLHFVKESKQDESGMPNNRFLAERTGGTYSTLKVQPAELEDSGVYFCASSHGRGEQFFGPGTRLTVL.

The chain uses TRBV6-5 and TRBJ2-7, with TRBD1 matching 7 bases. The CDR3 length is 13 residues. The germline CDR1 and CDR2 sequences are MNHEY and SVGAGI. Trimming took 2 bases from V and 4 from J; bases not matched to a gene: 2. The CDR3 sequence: CASSYPGGYEQYF. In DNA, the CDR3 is TGTGCCAGCAGTTACCCAGGGGGTTACGAGCAGTACTTC.

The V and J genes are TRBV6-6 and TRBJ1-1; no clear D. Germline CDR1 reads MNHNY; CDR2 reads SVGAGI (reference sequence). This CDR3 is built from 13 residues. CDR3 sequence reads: CGTERNENTEAFF. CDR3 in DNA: TGTGGAACGGAGAGGAACGAAAACACTGAAGCTTTCTTT.

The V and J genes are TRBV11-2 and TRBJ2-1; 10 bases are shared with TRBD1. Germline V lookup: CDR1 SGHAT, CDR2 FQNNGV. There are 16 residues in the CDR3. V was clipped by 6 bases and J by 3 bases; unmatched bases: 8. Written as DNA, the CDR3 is TGTGCCAGCAGGCCAACCGGGACAGGGGTCTACAATGAGCAGTTCTTC. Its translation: CASRPTGTGVYNEQFF.

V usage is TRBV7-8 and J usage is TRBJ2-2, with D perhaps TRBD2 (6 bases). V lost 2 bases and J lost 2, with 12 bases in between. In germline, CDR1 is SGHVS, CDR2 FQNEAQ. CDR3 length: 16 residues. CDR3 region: CASSLRAAGNTGELFF. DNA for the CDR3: TGTGCCAGCAGCTTAAGGGCAGCGGGTAACACCGGGGAGCTGTTTTTT.

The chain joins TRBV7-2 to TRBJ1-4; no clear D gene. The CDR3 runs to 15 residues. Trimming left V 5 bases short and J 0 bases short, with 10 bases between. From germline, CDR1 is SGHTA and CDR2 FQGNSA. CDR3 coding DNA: TGTGCCAGCAGCGCCGGGTCTGCAACTAATGAAAAACTGTTTTTT. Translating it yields CASSAGSATNEKLFF.

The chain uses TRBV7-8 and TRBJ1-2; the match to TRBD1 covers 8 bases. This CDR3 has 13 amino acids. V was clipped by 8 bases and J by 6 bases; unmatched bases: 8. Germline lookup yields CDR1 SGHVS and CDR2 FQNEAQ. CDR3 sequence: CASLGPGGDGYTF. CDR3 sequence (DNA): TGTGCCAGCCTTGGGCCAGGGGGCGATGGCTACACCTTC.

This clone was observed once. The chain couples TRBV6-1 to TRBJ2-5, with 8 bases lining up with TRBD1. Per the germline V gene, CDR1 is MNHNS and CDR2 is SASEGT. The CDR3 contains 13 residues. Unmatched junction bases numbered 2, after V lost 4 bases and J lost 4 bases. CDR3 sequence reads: CASSVGTGETQYF. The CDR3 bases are TGTGCCAGCAGTGTCGGGACAGGAGAGACCCAGTACTTC.

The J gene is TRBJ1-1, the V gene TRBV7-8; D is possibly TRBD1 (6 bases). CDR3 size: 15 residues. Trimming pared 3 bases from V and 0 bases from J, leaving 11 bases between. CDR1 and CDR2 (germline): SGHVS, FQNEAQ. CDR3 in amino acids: CASSFSGAVNTEAFF. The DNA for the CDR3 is TGTGCCAGCAGCTTTTCAGGGGCGGTGAACACTGAAGCTTTCTTT.

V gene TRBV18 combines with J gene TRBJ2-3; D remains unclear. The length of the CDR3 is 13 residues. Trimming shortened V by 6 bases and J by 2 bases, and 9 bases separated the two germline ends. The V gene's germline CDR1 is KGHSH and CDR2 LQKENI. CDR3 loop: CASSLQHTDTQYF. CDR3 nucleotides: TGTGCCAGCTCCTTACAGCACACAGATACGCAGTATTTT.

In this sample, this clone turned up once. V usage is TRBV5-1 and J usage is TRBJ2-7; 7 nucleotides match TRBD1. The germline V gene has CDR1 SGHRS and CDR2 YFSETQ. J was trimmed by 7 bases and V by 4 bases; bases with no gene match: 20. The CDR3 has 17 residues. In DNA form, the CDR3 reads TGCGCCAGCAGCCCGATGTGGTCCGGGACAGCTGAATTAGAGCAGTACTTC. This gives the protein CASSPMWSGTAELEQYF.

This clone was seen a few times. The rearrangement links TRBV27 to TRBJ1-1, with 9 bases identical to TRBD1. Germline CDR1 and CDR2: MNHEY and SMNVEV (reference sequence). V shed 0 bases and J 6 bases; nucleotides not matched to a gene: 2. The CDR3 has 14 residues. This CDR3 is CASSLSRTGAEAFF. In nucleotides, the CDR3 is TGTGCCAGCAGTTTATCTCGGACAGGGGCTGAAGCTTTCTTT.

The CDR3 loop is CASSPGSGSSRNNEQFF. Here the CDR3 DNA reads TGTGCCAGCTCACCGGGGTCGGGATCTTCACGAAACAATGAGCAGTTCTTC. The chain uses TRBV18 and TRBJ2-1; D perhaps matches TRBD2 (5 bases). The CDR3 length is 17 residues. Germline-derived CDR1 and CDR2 are KGHSH and LQKENI. V lost 3 bases to trimming and J lost 5 bases, with 20 bases between them.

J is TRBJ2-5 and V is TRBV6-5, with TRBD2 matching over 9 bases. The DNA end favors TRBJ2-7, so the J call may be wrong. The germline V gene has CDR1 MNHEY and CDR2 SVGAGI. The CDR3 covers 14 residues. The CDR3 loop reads CASSTYSGSYEQYF. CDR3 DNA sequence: TGTGCCAGCAGTACCTATAGCGGGAGCTACGAGCAGTACTTC.

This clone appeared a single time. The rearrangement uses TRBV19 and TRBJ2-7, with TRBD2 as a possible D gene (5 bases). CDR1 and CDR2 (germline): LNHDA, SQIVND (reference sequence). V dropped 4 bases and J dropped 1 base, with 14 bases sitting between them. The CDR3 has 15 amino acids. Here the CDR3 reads CASSRRHRESYEQYF. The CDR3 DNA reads TGTGCCAGTAGTAGAAGACACCGGGAATCCTACGAGCAGTACTTC.

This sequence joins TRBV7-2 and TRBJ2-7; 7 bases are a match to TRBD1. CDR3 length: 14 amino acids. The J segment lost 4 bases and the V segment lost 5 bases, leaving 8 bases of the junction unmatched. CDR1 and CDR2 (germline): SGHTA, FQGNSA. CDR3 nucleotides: TGTGCCAGCAGCGCCTGGGACAGTGGGTACGAGCAGTACTTC. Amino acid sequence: CASSAWDSGYEQYF.

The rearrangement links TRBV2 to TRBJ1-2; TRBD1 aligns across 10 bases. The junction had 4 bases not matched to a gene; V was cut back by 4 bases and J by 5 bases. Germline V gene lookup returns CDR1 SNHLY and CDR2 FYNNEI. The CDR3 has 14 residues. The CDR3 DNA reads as TGTGCCAGCAGTGTGGGGGACAGGGGTTATGGCTACACCTTC. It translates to CASSVGDRGYGYTF.